This T cell receptor (beta chain) was profiled in a study of Graves' ophthalmopathy and Graves' hyperthyroidism. This clonotype was seen just once. Using RNA transcripts, the TCR beta CDR3 regions were amplified. First-round RT-PCR relied on HTBI primers, and a second-round multiplex PCR came next. TCRdb analysed the multiplex PCR reads with MiXCR anew, one entry per CDR3 protein. The sample consists of hundreds of thousands of distinct CDR3 sequences, over 40% of them appearing once. The CDR3 extends over 14 amino acids. CDR1 and CDR2 from the germline V gene are MGHDK and SYGVNS. Ophthalmopathy donors' eye disease showed moderate-to-severe activity, CAS of at least 3, NOSPECS of at least 4 and duration under 3 months. Clinicians made diagnoses from clinical symptoms, serum thyroxine, TRAb, thyroid ultrasound and orbital computed tomography.

The sequencing input was peripheral blood. The sequence was obtained from an adult man with Graves' ophthalmopathy. The chain joins TRBV25-1 to TRBJ2-5, with TRBD2 matching over 16 bases. The CDR3 loop reads CAQGLAGGLETQYF. The CDR3 DNA sequence: TGTGCTCAGGGACTAGCGGGAGGGCTGGAGACCCAGTACTTC.